The rows below give T cell receptor beta chains drawn from one sample of a study of regulatory T cells in long-lasting Graves disease. MiXCR, applied by TCRdb to the multiplex PCR reads, yields one record per CDR3 protein. The sample shows over 500,000 distinct CDR3 sequences, around 15% of them seen only once. These sequences were also reported in another study, on T cells in Graves' hyperthyroidism and ophthalmopathy.

The specimen was peripheral blood mononuclear cells (PBMCs), collected at new diagnosis, from a patient treated with antithyroid drugs. The receptors were gathered from a young man with Graves disease. CDR3s include the opening cysteine and the closing phenylalanine or tryptophan. D genes are given only for firm matches. Only part of the rows carry a size: once, few, many, or a class if the clone is expanded.

D gene	V gene	clone size	J gene	CDR3 protein	CDR3 DNA
TRBD1	TRBV7-9	-	TRBJ2-5	CASSLVQGARETQYF	TGTGCCAGCAGCTTAGTACAGGGGGCACGAGAGACCCAGTACTTC
-	TRBV9	-	TRBJ1-1	CASSVVKGRLTEAFF	TGTGCCAGCAGCGTAGTAAAGGGAAGGCTGACTGAAGCTTTCTTT
-	TRBV5-1	-	TRBJ2-7	CASSLEPKSRDRRKAGTYEQYF	TGCGCCAGCAGCTTAGAGCCCAAGAGCCGGGACAGACGGAAAGCGGGTACCTACGAGCAGTACTTC
-	TRBV4-1	-	TRBJ2-1	CASSWDFYNEQFF	TGCGCCAGCAGCTGGGACTTTTACAATGAGCAGTTCTTC
TRBD2	TRBV12-3/TRBV12-4	-	TRBJ2-1	CASTLLAELYNEQFF	TGTGCCAGCACCCTACTAGCGGAACTCTACAATGAGCAGTTCTTC
TRBD2	TRBV7-3	-	TRBJ2-3	CASSPGLAVYTDTQYF	TGTGCCAGCAGCCCCGGACTAGCGGTTTACACAGATACGCAGTATTTT
TRBD1	TRBV6-2/TRBV6-3	many	TRBJ2-5	CASSAHRGKETQYF	TGTGCCAGCAGTGCCCACAGGGGGAAGGAGACCCAGTACTTC
-	TRBV11-2	-	TRBJ2-7	CASSQVGGDEQYF	TGCGCCAGCAGCCAGGTTGGGGGCGACGAGCAGTACTTC
TRBD1	TRBV2	few	TRBJ1-3	CASSFFRDRGNSGNTIYF	TGTGCCAGCAGTTTTTTCCGGGACAGGGGCAACTCTGGAAACACCATATATTTT
-	TRBV20-1	few	TRBJ2-2	CSVDGLGPTGELFF	TGCAGTGTTGACGGTTTGGGGCCCACCGGGGAGCTGTTTTTT
TRBD1	TRBV7-7	many	TRBJ2-3	CASSPQTGGLSTDTQYF	TGTGCTAGCAGCCCACAGACAGGGGGCCTTAGCACAGATACGCAGTATTTT
-	TRBV5-6	few	TRBJ1-1	CASSLQVYTEAFF	TGTGCCAGCAGCTTGCAGGTGTACACTGAAGCTTTCTTT
-	TRBV20-1	-	TRBJ2-3	CSAVDDTDTQYF	TGCAGTGCCGTCGATGACACAGATACGCAGTATTTT
-	TRBV3-1	few	TRBJ2-5	CASSQDPRGPTQYF	TGTGCCAGCAGCCAAGATCCTCGGGGTCCGACCCAGTACTTC
TRBD1	TRBV18	-	TRBJ2-4	CASSLDRPPIIAKNIQYF	TGTGCCAGCTCACTGGACAGGCCCCCGATTATAGCCAAAAACATTCAGTACTTC
-	TRBV7-9	-	TRBJ1-2	CASSQGNEGYTF	TGTGCCAGCAGCCAGGGAAATGAAGGCTACACCTTC
-	TRBV7-6	many	TRBJ2-1	CASSSGQGGNEQFF	TGTGCCAGCAGCTCGGGACAAGGGGGCAATGAGCAGTTCTTC
-	TRBV30	many	TRBJ1-2	CAWEKSYGYTF	TGTGCCTGGGAGAAGAGCTATGGCTACACCTTC
TRBD1	TRBV7-8	few	TRBJ1-5	CASSLRTGNRGQPQHF	TGTGCCAGCAGCTTAAGGACAGGGAATCGAGGGCAGCCCCAGCATTTT
TRBD1	TRBV6-1	-	TRBJ2-7	CASRGFGTESPYEQYF	TGTGCCAGCAGAGGATTCGGGACAGAAAGCCCCTACGAGCAGTACTTC
TRBD2	TRBV12-3/TRBV12-4	many	TRBJ2-3	CASSFRKRLGTSGTSVRDTQYF	TGTGCCAGCAGTTTCCGAAAACGATTGGGGACTAGCGGGACAAGTGTACGCGATACGCAGTATTTT
TRBD1	TRBV18	few	TRBJ1-3	CASSPPGQGNTIYF	TGTGCCAGCTCACCACCGGGACAGGGAAACACCATATATTTT
-	TRBV7-8	many	TRBJ2-3	CASSSSGLRTDTQYF	TGTGCCAGCAGCTCGTCGGGACTCCGCACAGATACGCAGTATTTT
-	TRBV7-2	many	TRBJ1-2	CASSFSRTAETF	TGTGCCAGCAGCTTTTCTAGGACCGCGGAAACCTTC
-	TRBV14	-	TRBJ2-7	CASSQDSLRDEQYF	TGTGCCAGCAGCCAAGACAGCCTTAGGGACGAGCAGTACTTC
TRBD1	TRBV5-1	-	TRBJ1-1	CASGDRGANTEAFF	TGCGCCAGCGGGGACAGGGGGGCCAACACTGAAGCTTTCTTT
-	TRBV6-5	many	TRBJ1-1	CASSYGTGLNTEAFF	TGTGCCAGCAGTTACGGTACCGGCTTGAACACTGAAGCTTTCTTT
-	TRBV9	few	TRBJ2-3	CASSAIHPDTQYF	TGTGCCAGCAGCGCCATACACCCCGATACGCAGTATTTT
-	TRBV5-5	-	TRBJ2-4	CASSLRNRDLLRLAKNIQYF	TGTGCCAGCAGCTTACGGAATCGGGACTTGTTGAGGTTAGCCAAAAACATTCAGTACTTC
TRBD2	TRBV28	many	TRBJ2-1	CASTIMTGTRIQAEQFF	TGTGCCAGCACCATAATGACTGGGACTAGAATTCAGGCTGAGCAGTTCTTC
TRBD1	TRBV15	once	TRBJ2-3	CATSRGSGTGVPDTQYF	TGTGCCACCAGCAGAGGGTCCGGGACAGGCGTCCCAGATACGCAGTATTTT
TRBD1	TRBV28	many	TRBJ2-7	CASNPTGQGDYEQYF	TGTGCCAGCAACCCAACCGGACAGGGGGACTACGAGCAGTACTTC
-	TRBV5-8	-	TRBJ2-2	CASSLQRDFHTGELFF	TGTGCCAGCAGCCTGCAGAGGGACTTCCACACCGGGGAGCTGTTTTTT
TRBD1	TRBV6-1	-	TRBJ2-1	CASSPTGMREQFF	TGTGCCAGCAGTCCGACAGGGATGCGGGAGCAGTTCTTC
TRBD2	TRBV27	-	TRBJ2-1	CASSLLAGVPEQFF	TGTGCCAGCAGTCTACTAGCGGGAGTACCTGAGCAGTTCTTC
TRBD2	TRBV20-1	few	TRBJ2-7	CSASGLAGSYEQYF	TGCAGTGCTAGTGGACTAGCGGGATCGTACGAGCAGTACTTC
TRBD1	TRBV29-1	-	TRBJ1-1	CSVRDRDTEAFF	TGCAGCGTTCGGGACAGGGACACTGAAGCTTTCTTT
-	TRBV7-2	few	TRBJ2-7	CASSLARGNYEQYF	TGTGCCAGCAGCTTAGCTAGGGGAAACTACGAGCAGTACTTC
-	TRBV6-1	few	TRBJ2-1	CASSGVGGSYNEQFF	TGTGCCAGCAGTGGGGTAGGAGGGTCCTACAATGAGCAGTTCTTC
TRBD2	TRBV2	many	TRBJ2-1	CAGGLADAGEQFF	TGTGCCGGGGGACTAGCCGACGCGGGGGAGCAGTTCTTC
TRBD1	TRBV6-1	many	TRBJ1-5	CASSEVTGLNQPQHF	TGTGCCAGCAGTGAAGTGACAGGGTTGAATCAGCCCCAGCATTTT
TRBD2	TRBV9	few	TRBJ2-3	CASSVAAGGAVDTQYF	TGTGCCAGCAGCGTAGCGGCGGGAGGAGCAGTGGATACGCAGTATTTT
-	TRBV3-1	many	TRBJ2-2	CASSQGRRGFGAGELFF	TGTGCCAGCAGCCAAGGCAGGCGCGGGTTTGGGGCCGGGGAGCTGTTTTTT